One sample yielded the 20 T cell receptor beta chains listed below, sequenced in a study of shared clonotypes between healthy human individuals. Measured with immunoSEQ multiplex PCR; TCRdb has only the in-frame clones, and not every one. Among about 2.5 million clones, around 92% were seen once, and the ten largest hold about 0.41%. Sequenced sample: naive CD4+ T cells from PBMCs. Noted subset: CD45RA+ positively selected. Receptor source: a man between 18 and 29 years old in good health. Some clones in this sample may be carry-over from other donors' samples.

This rearrangement joins TRBV30 to TRBJ2-1; 7 nucleotides line up with TRBD2. The germline CDR1 and CDR2 sequences are GTSNPN and SVGIG (reference sequence). Trimming took 4 bases from V and 3 from J; bases not matched to a gene: 6. The CDR3 spans 14 residues. CDR3 sequence reads: CAWTLTSFYNEQFF. CDR3 bases: TGTGCCTGGACCTTGACTAGCTTCTACAATGAGCAGTTCTTC.

The chain couples TRBV6-7 to TRBJ1-5, with D perhaps matching TRBD1 (5 bases). TRBV6-7 is an ORF; its function is uncertain. The CDR3 covers 16 residues. V lost 4 bases, J lost 1 base, and 14 bases lay in between. The DNA for the CDR3 is TGTGCCAGCAGTTCGGACGGGACGGTAAGCAATCAGCCCCAGCATTTT. Its protein is CASSSDGTVSNQPQHF.

V and J are TRBV30 and TRBJ2-1; D uncertain. Germline V gives CDR1 GTSNPN, CDR2 SVGIG (reference sequence). The CDR3 length is 11 residues. The ends were cut back, 3 bases at V and 9 bases at J, with 9 bases in the middle. CDR3 bases: TGTGCCTGGAGGTTCGGCGGTGAGCAGTTCTTC. As protein: CAWRFGGEQFF.

Notes on this clone: Additional DNA sequences in this sample encode the identical CDR3. V is TRBV6-5 and J is TRBJ2-7, with D perhaps TRBD1 (6 bases). CDR1 and CDR2 (germline): MNHEY, SVGAGI. The CDR3 is made up of 12 amino acids. V was cut by 6 bases and J by 0 bases, with 6 bases left in between. Here the CDR3 reads CASRTGSYEQYF. The CDR3 DNA sequence: TGTGCCAGCAGGACAGGCTCCTACGAGCAGTACTTC.

This sequence joins TRBV6-1 and TRBJ2-3; possibly TRBD2 for D (7 bases). CDR1 MNHNS and CDR2 SASEGT come from the germline V gene. The CDR3 has 14 amino acids. Trimming pared 7 bases from V and 8 bases from J, leaving 19 bases between. The CDR3 DNA is TGTGCCAGCACCAGGGGCCCAGGGGAGGGTACGCAGTATTTT. This codes for CASTRGPGEGTQYF.

This chain links TRBV5-6 with TRBJ1-5, with D uncertain. This CDR3 has 15 residues. Trimming stripped 0 bases from V and 2 bases from J, with 9 bases between. Looked up from germline, CDR1 is SGHDT and CDR2 is YYEEEE. The CDR3 spells CASSLGGRRNQPQHF. The CDR3 nucleotides are TGTGCCAGCAGCTTGGGTGGCAGACGCAATCAGCCCCAGCATTTT.

This chain links TRBV5-1 with TRBJ2-7, with 8 positions matching TRBD2. J lost 5 bases, V lost 0 bases, and 1 base had no gene match. The CDR3 sequence is 13 residues long. Germline V gives CDR1 SGHRS, CDR2 YFSETQ. CDR3 sequence reads: CASSLVGGDEQYF. The CDR3 DNA is TGCGCCAGCAGCTTGGTCGGGGGGGACGAGCAGTACTTC. Full variable domain (rest looked up from reference TRBV5-1 and TRBJ2-7): KAGVTQTPRYLIKTRGQQVTLSCSPISGHRSVSWYQQTPGQGLQFLFEYFSETQRNKGNFPGRFSGRQFSNSRSEMNVSTLELGDSALYLCASSLVGGDEQYFGPGTRLTVT.

The chain uses TRBV28 and TRBJ1-1; 8 bases align to TRBD1. This CDR3 contains 15 residues. The junction had 6 bases not matched to a gene; V was cut back by 5 bases and J by 1 base. Germline CDR1 reads MDHEN; CDR2 reads SYDVKM. In DNA form, the CDR3 reads TGTGCCAGCAGTCAGCAGGGGGCAAGGAACACTGAAGCTTTCTTT. This sequence encodes CASSQQGARNTEAFF.

This chain uses TRBV4-1 with TRBJ2-5, with 10 bases identical to TRBD2. The CDR3 extends over 15 amino acids. The V and J ends lost 0 bases and 5 bases, in that order; junction bases with no gene match: 3. Per the germline V gene, CDR1 is MGHRA and CDR2 is YSYEKL. CDR3 protein: CASSQEAGGPETQYF. CDR3 bases: TGCGCCAGCAGCCAAGAAGCGGGAGGGCCGGAGACCCAGTACTTC.

This chain's CDR3 is CASSWGGGRETQYF. The CDR3 DNA reads TGTGCCAGCAGCTGGGGAGGGGGCAGAGAGACCCAGTACTTC. The chain couples TRBV11-2 to TRBJ2-5; D could derive from TRBD1 or TRBD2 (7 bases each). This CDR3 is 14 amino acids long. The V gene's germline CDR1 is SGHAT and CDR2 FQNNGV. The ends were cut back, 4 bases at V and 4 bases at J, with 13 bases in the middle.

V and J are TRBV7-3 and TRBJ2-1; the match to TRBD2 covers 8 bases. The germline V gene encodes CDR1 SGHTA and CDR2 FQGTGA. V dropped 5 bases and J dropped 8; count of bases not matched to a gene: 11. CDR3 size: 15 residues. This chain's CDR3 is CASSPPGRGTHEQFF. The CDR3 nucleotides are TGTGCCAGCAGCCCGCCCGGGAGGGGAACCCATGAGCAGTTCTTC.

This chain connects TRBV5-1 to TRBJ1-1; D is perhaps TRBD1 (6 bases). The germline gives CDR1 SGHRS, CDR2 YFSETQ. The germline V and J ends were trimmed by 3 bases and 1 base, with 10 bases remaining between them. The CDR3 has 14 residues. The CDR3 DNA reads TGCGCCAGCAGCTCACAGGGTTGGAACACTGAAGCTTTCTTT. Translation gives CASSSQGWNTEAFF.

The V and J genes are TRBV30 and TRBJ2-7; TRBD1 might be the D (6 bases). CDR3 length equals 12 residues. The germline V gene has CDR1 GTSNPN and CDR2 SVGIG (reference sequence). Trimming cost V 3 bases and J 3 bases, with 9 bases left between them. The CDR3 DNA is TGTGCCTGGAGCCGGACAGACTACGAGCAGTACTTC. Residues: CAWSRTDYEQYF.

The V call is TRBV11-2, the J call TRBJ1-2; 9 nucleotides line up with TRBD1. The junction had 14 bases not matched to a gene; V was cut back by 5 bases and J by 4 bases. The CDR3 sequence is 17 residues long. Germline assignment: CDR1 SGHAT and CDR2 FQNNGV. CDR3: CASSLLALTGGTYGYTF. The CDR3 region has the DNA TGTGCCAGCAGCCTCCTCGCCCTTACAGGGGGCACCTATGGCTACACCTTC.

This clone was counted a single time. V usage is TRBV5-1 and J usage is TRBJ2-1, with 10 bases identical to TRBD2. Germline V gene lookup returns CDR1 SGHRS and CDR2 YFSETQ. With V trimmed by 0 bases and J by 16 bases, 7 bases remained unmatched. The CDR3 contains 13 residues. The CDR3 DNA is TGCGCCAGCAGCTTGGGGATCGGGACTAGCGTATTCTTC. Its protein is CASSLGIGTSVFF.

V is TRBV7-6 and J is TRBJ2-3; TRBD1 matches 8 bases. Germline values: CDR1 SGHVS, CDR2 FNYEAQ. The CDR3 runs 17 residues. V lost 5 bases to trimming and J lost 4 bases; unmatched junction nucleotides: 14. CDR3 in amino acids: CASSPSPGGEWPDTQYF. As DNA, the CDR3 is TGTGCCAGCAGCCCGAGCCCAGGGGGCGAGTGGCCAGATACGCAGTATTTT.

Note on this clone: Other DNA sequences within the sample encode an identical CDR3. The chain is built from TRBV9 and TRBJ2-5; the match to TRBD1 covers 8 bases. This CDR3 is built from 13 residues. Germline values: CDR1 SGDLS, CDR2 YYNGEE. V trimming: 4 bases; J trimming: 5 bases; junction bases outside the gene matches: 4. The CDR3, as DNA: TGTGCCAGCAGCCCGCGACAGGGGGAGACCCAGTACTTC. This translates into CASSPRQGETQYF.

The V and J genes are TRBV7-2 and TRBJ2-4; weak D call: TRBD1 (5 bases). Germline assignment: CDR1 SGHTA and CDR2 FQGNSA. There are 19 residues in the CDR3. V dropped 1 base and J dropped 5 bases, with 24 bases sitting between them. The DNA of the CDR3 is TGTGCCAGCAGCTTAGGGGGCAGACCCGACGGACCCGCAGAAAACATTCAGTACTTC. Translation: CASSLGGRPDGPAENIQYF.

This sequence joins TRBV7-9 and TRBJ1-4, with a possible D match to TRBD1 (6 bases). The CDR3 contains 13 residues. The V end lost 4 bases, the J end lost 8 bases, and 11 bases lay between the germline ends. CDR1 is SEHNR and CDR2 is FQNEAQ in the germline V gene (reference sequence). CDR3 DNA: TGTGCCAGCAGCTCTACAGGGAGGGAAAAACTGTTTTTT. Translated: CASSSTGREKLFF.

The chain has TRBV6-6 and TRBJ2-2; 7 positions match TRBD1. V shed 9 bases, J shed 3 bases, and the junction held 7 bases outside the gene matches. This CDR3 is built from 14 residues. Germline CDR1 is MNHNY and CDR2 is SVGAGI (reference sequence). CDR3 in amino acids: CASGSGQYTGELFF. CDR3 DNA sequence: TGTGCCAGTGGTTCGGGACAGTACACCGGGGAGCTGTTTTTT.